This entry lists 24 T cell receptor beta chains sequenced from one sample in a study of TIL therapy for anti-PD-1-resistant metastatic lung cancer. The libraries were made with immunoSEQ v3. TCRdb keeps only in-frame clones here, not all; method: immunoSEQ multiplex PCR. The table has 50,000 or so clones, 65% to 80% seen once; the top ten hold about 5%. The time point was: pre-treatment sample, taken before nivolumab and TIL therapy. The sample was blood, taken at baseline. The receptors originated from a woman aged 30 to 85 with non-small cell lung cancer.

The gene calls are TRBV6-1 and TRBJ2-6; D ambiguous. V dropped 2 bases and J dropped 4 bases, with 9 bases sitting between them. Per the germline V gene, CDR1 is MNHNS and CDR2 is SASEGT. The CDR3 length is 15 residues. CDR3 in amino acids: CASSESAAGANVLTF. The CDR3 DNA reads TGTGCCAGCAGTGAAAGTGCGGCCGGGGCCAACGTCCTGACTTTC.

J is TRBJ1-2 and V is TRBV20-1, with a possible D match to TRBD1 (5 bases). The V end was cut by 6 bases, the J end by 2 bases, with 7 bases between. The CDR3 is 11 amino acids. Germline CDR1 reads DFQATT; CDR2 reads SNEGSKA (reference sequence). The CDR3 spells CSAEGNYGYTF. In DNA, the CDR3 is TGCAGTGCCGAGGGGAACTATGGCTACACCTTC.

The chain couples TRBV15 to TRBJ1-2, with 10 bases identical to TRBD1. The CDR3 runs to 14 residues. V lost 3 bases and J lost 8; bases outside the gene matches: 6. Germline values: CDR1 LNHNV, CDR2 YYDKDF (reference sequence). The CDR3 region has the DNA TGTGCCACCAGCAGTAGACAGGGGGCGAGCGGCTACACCTTC. Translating gives CATSSRQGASGYTF. Supplemented by reference TRBV15 and TRBJ1-2, the full variable domain reads DAMVIQNPRYQVTQFGKPVTLSCSQTLNHNVMYWYQQKSSQAPKLLFHYYDKDFNNEADTPDNFQSRRPNTSFCFLDIRSPGLGDTAMYLCATSSRQGASGYTFGSGTRLTVV.

The CDR3 sequence is CASSPWGNRETQYF. DNA for the CDR3: TGTGCCAGTAGCCCGTGGGGGAATAGAGAGACCCAGTACTTC. The rearrangement joins TRBV19 to TRBJ2-5; D possibly uses TRBD1 or TRBD2 (5 bases each). Between the trimmed V and J ends, which lost 6 bases and 4 bases, there was a span of 15 bases. CDR3 size: 14 residues. Germline CDR1 LNHDA, CDR2 SQIVND (reference sequence).

This chain joins TRBV6-5 and TRBJ2-5; D tentatively fits TRBD1 or TRBD2 (6 bases each). The CDR3 contains 15 residues. Trimming pared 0 bases from V and 1 base from J, leaving 9 bases between. CDR1 and CDR2 (germline): MNHEY, SVGAGI. CDR3 residues: CASSYSGGIQETQYF. The CDR3 DNA reads as TGTGCCAGCAGTTACTCCGGGGGCATCCAAGAGACCCAGTACTTC.

This clone has more than one count but fewer than ten. The CDR3 loop reads CAWSVGGPQHF. CDR3 sequence (DNA): TGTGCCTGGAGTGTTGGGGGGCCCCAGCATTTT. The V and J genes are TRBV30 and TRBJ1-5; perhaps TRBD1 as D (5 bases). The CDR3 is made up of 11 amino acids. V was cut by 0 bases and J by 9 bases, with 6 bases left in between. CDR1 and CDR2 (germline): GTSNPN, SVGIG (reference sequence).

The chain links TRBV5-1 to TRBJ1-2; D gene uncertain. The CDR3 length is 14 residues. CDR1 and CDR2 (germline): SGHRS, YFSETQ. The ends were cut back, 4 bases at V and 2 bases at J, with 12 bases in the middle. This chain's CDR3 is CASSPTFYNYGYTF. For the CDR3, the DNA is TGCGCCAGCAGCCCGACTTTCTACAACTATGGCTACACCTTC.

The V gene is TRBV28, the J gene TRBJ2-2; D might be TRBD2 (5 bases). This CDR3 is built from 15 residues. Deletions cut 5 bases from V and 3 bases from J, with 13 bases between. Germline CDR1 reads MDHEN; CDR2 reads SYDVKM. CDR3 in DNA: TGTGCCAGCAGTACCGCTGAGCGGTACACCGGGGAGCTGTTTTTT. Translating it yields CASSTAERYTGELFF.

V and J are TRBV10-2 and TRBJ2-7, with D possibly called TRBD1 or TRBD2 (6 bases each). CDR3 size: 15 residues. V was shortened by 1 base and J by 3 bases, with 13 bases between the two germline ends. Looked up from germline, CDR1 is WSHSY and CDR2 is SAAADI. CDR3 sequence: CASSEFGGARYEQYF. CDR3 coding DNA: TGCGCCAGCAGTGAGTTCGGGGGCGCGCGCTACGAGCAGTACTTC.

This chain connects TRBV9 to TRBJ2-3, with D possibly being TRBD1 (5 bases). Per the germline V gene, CDR1 is SGDLS and CDR2 is YYNGEE. The CDR3 length is 12 residues. The ends were cut back, 0 bases at V and 9 bases at J, with 8 bases in the middle. In nucleotides, the CDR3 is TGTGCCAGCAGCGTAGCGGCAGGGACGCAGTATTTT. This encodes CASSVAAGTQYF.

This clone was counted between two and nine times. The genes are TRBV4-1 and TRBJ1-1; no firm D call. V was shortened by 1 base and J by 2 bases, with 17 bases between the two germline ends. The germline CDR1 and CDR2 sequences are MGHRA and YSYEKL. This CDR3 spans 17 amino acids. For the CDR3, the DNA is TGCGCCAGCAGCCAAGGCGGGATGTGGGAATATAACACTGAAGCTTTCTTT. It translates to CASSQGGMWEYNTEAFF.

This clone turned up a few times. The chain couples TRBV19 to TRBJ1-6; no definite D call. CDR3 length: 15 residues. Germline V gene sequence: CDR1 LNHDA, CDR2 SQIVND (reference sequence). V was pared by 8 bases and J by 10 bases, with 21 bases between. DNA for the CDR3: TGTGCCAGTTGTAGGACCCTGACCTCGCGGTCACCCCTCCACTTT. Its translation: CASCRTLTSRSPLHF.

The chain recombines TRBV15 with TRBJ2-3; D call uncertain. Germline V gene lookup returns CDR1 LNHNV and CDR2 YYDKDF (reference sequence). The length of the CDR3 is 16 residues. The V and J ends lost 1 base and 0 bases respectively, with 11 bases between them. The CDR3 nucleotides read TGTGCCACCAGCAGAGGGAACACACGTAGCACAGATACGCAGTATTTT. Protein product: CATSRGNTRSTDTQYF.

V and J are TRBV7-8 and TRBJ1-1, with 8 bases identical to TRBD1. V lost 3 bases to trimming and J lost 5 bases; unmatched junction nucleotides: 2. Per germline, CDR1 SGHVS and CDR2 FQNEAQ. The CDR3 spans 13 residues. The CDR3 sequence: CASSFTGGTEAFF. The CDR3 DNA reads TGTGCCAGCAGCTTCACAGGGGGAACTGAAGCTTTCTTT.

There are a few counts of this clone. The chain couples TRBV7-9 to TRBJ1-1; D is possibly TRBD1 (5 bases). Germline values: CDR1 SEHNR, CDR2 FQNEAQ (reference sequence). V gave up 5 bases and J gave up 0 bases, with 13 bases separating them. The CDR3 is 15 amino acids. The CDR3 protein is CASSPGGTVNTEAFF. The CDR3 DNA reads as TGTGCCAGCAGCCCCGGGGGGACGGTGAACACTGAAGCTTTCTTT. Full variable domain (rest looked up from reference TRBV7-9 and TRBJ1-1): DTGVSQNPRHKITKRGQNVTFRCDPISEHNRLYWYRQTLGQGPEFLTYFQNEAQLEKSRLLSDRFSAERPKGSFSTLEIQRTEQGDSAMYLCASSPGGTVNTEAFFGQGTRLTVV.

There are a few counts of this clone. This chain joins TRBV19 and TRBJ2-7, with D perhaps matching TRBD1 or TRBD2 (5 bases each). Per germline, CDR1 LNHDA and CDR2 SQIVND (reference sequence). Between the trimmed V and J ends, which lost 5 bases and 3 bases, there was a span of 20 bases. This CDR3 has 16 residues. CDR3 region: CASSPRVWEPDYEQYF. The DNA for the CDR3 is TGTGCCAGTAGTCCCAGGGTCTGGGAGCCCGACTACGAGCAGTACTTC.

The V and J genes are TRBV4-1 and TRBJ1-1; D is unclear. The germline V gene encodes CDR1 MGHRA and CDR2 YSYEKL. The CDR3 is 15 residues long. Trimming left V 1 base short and J 0 bases short, with 9 bases between. As DNA, the CDR3 is TGCGCCAGCAGCCAAGTCTCCAGCATGAACACTGAAGCTTTCTTT. Protein: CASSQVSSMNTEAFF.

V and J are TRBV5-1 and TRBJ1-1; D not certain. V lost 5 bases to trimming and J lost 4 bases, with 15 bases between them. Germline CDR1 is SGHRS and CDR2 is YFSETQ. The length of the CDR3 is 14 residues. CDR3 in DNA: TGCGCCAGCAGTTCCTCCGGGGTGGGCACTGAAGCTTTCTTT. Translation gives CASSSSGVGTEAFF.

The rearrangement joins TRBV28 to TRBJ1-3; 11 nucleotides align to TRBD1. The junction had 2 bases not matched to a gene; V was cut back by 6 bases and J by 1 base. CDR1 is MDHEN and CDR2 is SYDVKM in the germline V gene. The CDR3 loop spans 15 amino acids. Here the CDR3 reads CASRGQGVSGNTIYF. Written as DNA, the CDR3 is TGTGCCAGCAGGGGACAGGGGGTTTCTGGAAACACCATATATTTT.

The CDR3 protein is CASSLRQGIYNEQFF. CDR3 DNA: TGTGCCAGCAGCCTGCGACAGGGTATCTACAATGAGCAGTTCTTC. The chain combines TRBV5-4 with TRBJ2-1; 7 nucleotides match TRBD1. The CDR3 sequence is 15 residues long. J was trimmed by 3 bases and V by 4 bases; bases with no gene match: 7. CDR1 SGHNT and CDR2 YYREEE come from the germline V gene (reference sequence). The full variable domain, its missing parts supplied by reference TRBV5-4 and TRBJ2-1, is ETGVTQSPTHLIKTRGQQVTLRCSSQSGHNTVSWYQQALGQGPQFIFQYYREEENGRGNFPPRFSGLQFPNYSSELNVNALELDDSALYLCASSLRQGIYNEQFFGPGTRLTVL.

A note on this clone: Given a much more abundant clone one base away, this may be a read error. This chain connects TRBV19 to TRBJ2-1, with D possibly TRBD2 on 5 matching bases. The V gene's germline CDR1 is LNHDA and CDR2 SQIVND (reference sequence). This CDR3 region has 15 residues. The CDR3 spells CTSEPGISSYNEQFF. The CDR3 DNA is TGTACCAGTGAACCGGGGATTAGCTCCTACAATGAGCAGTTCTTC.

The V gene is TRBV7-8, the J gene TRBJ2-7, with 8 positions matching TRBD2. The length of the CDR3 is 14 residues. With 1 base clipped from V and 6 bases from J, the junction kept 5 bases outside the gene matches. CDR1 is SGHVS and CDR2 is FQNEAQ in the germline V gene. CDR3 in DNA: TGTGCCAGCAGCTTAGTAGGACTAGCTTCCGAGCAGTACTTC. Protein sequence: CASSLVGLASEQYF. The whole variable domain, remainder taken from reference TRBV7-8 and TRBJ2-7, is GAGVSQSPRYKVAKRGQDVALRCDPISGHVSLFWYQQALGQGPEFLTYFQNEAQLDKSGLPSDRFFAERPEGSVSTLKIQRTQQEDSAVYLCASSLVGLASEQYFGPGTRLTVT.

About this clone itself: One junction end does not reproduce the germline sequence, and a read error may be involved. The chain couples TRBV28 to TRBJ2-4; D gene ambiguous. The germline V gene encodes CDR1 MDHEN and CDR2 SYDVKM. The CDR3 spans 12 residues. CDR3 DNA: TGTGCCAGCAGTTTAAATCTCTGGGCCGCCCACTTC. This gives the protein CASSLNLWAAHF.

CDR3 sequence reads: CASSLDHTQETQYF. In nucleotides, the CDR3 is TGTGCCAGCAGCTTAGATCACACCCAAGAGACCCAGTACTTC. This chain connects TRBV11-2 to TRBJ2-5; D unresolved. Germline CDR1 is SGHAT and CDR2 is FQNNGV. Trimming left V 0 bases short and J 1 base short, with 6 bases between. The CDR3 covers 14 residues.